Listed below are T cell receptor beta chains from one sample, sequenced in a study of T cell repertoires in cytomegalovirus infection. MiXCR, run by TCRdb on the reads, gives a single entry per CDR3 protein. The data hold around 180,000 distinct CDR3 sequences, with approximately 19% observed a single time. Sequencing was performed on PBMCs. These receptors were taken from a human donor in good health (CMV status not recorded). Some clones in this sample may be carry-over from other donors' samples. Each CDR3 is given with its conserved first and last residue. The D gene is left open where the match is weak. Clone sizes are given selectively: once, few, many, or a class where the clone is expanded.

cdr3_aa: CASRNTGNNSPLHF; cdr3_nt: TGTGCCAGCAGGAATACGGGGAACAATTCACCCCTCCACTTT; d_call: .; cdr3_length: 14; v_call: TRBV6-1; clone_size: many; j_call: TRBJ1-6
cdr3_aa: CSANPHRLQETQYF; cdr3_nt: TGCAGTGCTAACCCGCACCGCCTCCAAGAGACCCAGTACTTC; d_call: .; cdr3_length: 14; v_call: TRBV20-1; clone_size: many; j_call: TRBJ2-5
cdr3_aa: CASSYGVLVNTEAFF; cdr3_nt: TGTGCCAGCAGTTACGGGGTACTCGTGAACACTGAAGCTTTCTTT; d_call: .; cdr3_length: 15; v_call: TRBV6-5; clone_size: .; j_call: TRBJ1-1
cdr3_aa: CASSSGASGSNQQYF; cdr3_nt: TGTGCCAGCAGTTCAGGGGCTAGCGGATCCAACCAGCAGTACTTC; d_call: .; cdr3_length: 15; v_call: TRBV28; clone_size: .; j_call: TRBJ2-7
cdr3_aa: CASSLAGQDTQYF; cdr3_nt: TGTGCCAGCAGCTTAGCTGGGCAAGATACGCAGTATTTT; d_call: .; cdr3_length: 13; v_call: TRBV11-1; clone_size: few; j_call: TRBJ2-3
cdr3_aa: CASSTSTGYHGELFF; cdr3_nt: TGTGCCAGCAGCACATCGACAGGGTATCACGGGGAGCTGTTTTTT; d_call: TRBD1; cdr3_length: 15; v_call: TRBV7-6; clone_size: few; j_call: TRBJ2-2
cdr3_aa: CSASEFQRGNYGYTF; cdr3_nt: TGCAGTGCTAGTGAGTTTCAGAGAGGAAACTATGGCTACACCTTC; d_call: .; cdr3_length: 15; v_call: TRBV20-1; clone_size: many; j_call: TRBJ1-2
cdr3_aa: CASSLDGREYGYTF; cdr3_nt: TGTGCCAGCAGCTTAGACGGCAGGGAGTATGGCTACACCTTC; d_call: .; cdr3_length: 14; v_call: TRBV7-2; clone_size: many; j_call: TRBJ1-2
cdr3_aa: CASTSVNTEAFF; cdr3_nt: TGTGCCAGCACCTCTGTGAACACTGAAGCTTTCTTT; d_call: .; cdr3_length: 12; v_call: TRBV6-2/TRBV6-3; clone_size: .; j_call: TRBJ1-1
cdr3_aa: CASSQEEGGVRFGADTQYF; cdr3_nt: TGTGCCAGCAGCCAAGAGGAGGGAGGGGTCCGCTTTGGGGCAGATACGCAGTATTTT; d_call: TRBD2; cdr3_length: 19; v_call: TRBV4-2; clone_size: few; j_call: TRBJ2-3
cdr3_aa: CASTRRAGLNEKLFF; cdr3_nt: TGTGCCAGCACCCGGCGGGCAGGACTTAATGAAAAACTGTTTTTT; d_call: .; cdr3_length: 15; v_call: TRBV7-8; clone_size: few; j_call: TRBJ1-4
cdr3_aa: CASSFVAGDTQYF; cdr3_nt: TGTGCCAGCAGCTTCGTAGCTGGAGATACGCAGTATTTT; d_call: .; cdr3_length: 13; v_call: TRBV7-2; clone_size: .; j_call: TRBJ2-3
cdr3_aa: CASSGDRRPKNEQFF; cdr3_nt: TGTGCCAGCAGTGGGGACAGGAGACCGAAGAATGAGCAGTTCTTC; d_call: TRBD1; cdr3_length: 15; v_call: TRBV2; clone_size: few; j_call: TRBJ2-1
cdr3_aa: CASGLTEGVSSYNEQFF; cdr3_nt: TGTGCTAGTGGTTTGACCGAGGGGGTCAGCTCCTACAATGAGCAGTTCTTC; d_call: .; cdr3_length: 17; v_call: TRBV12-5; clone_size: .; j_call: TRBJ2-1
cdr3_aa: CASSLGGSNYEQYF; cdr3_nt: TGTGCCAGCAGCTTAGGTGGCAGCAACTACGAGCAGTACTTC; d_call: .; cdr3_length: 14; v_call: TRBV7-9; clone_size: many; j_call: TRBJ2-7
cdr3_aa: CASSLLGPPPYEQYF; cdr3_nt: TGTGCCAGCAGTTTATTGGGTCCTCCCCCCTACGAGCAGTACTTC; d_call: .; cdr3_length: 15; v_call: TRBV28; clone_size: .; j_call: TRBJ2-7